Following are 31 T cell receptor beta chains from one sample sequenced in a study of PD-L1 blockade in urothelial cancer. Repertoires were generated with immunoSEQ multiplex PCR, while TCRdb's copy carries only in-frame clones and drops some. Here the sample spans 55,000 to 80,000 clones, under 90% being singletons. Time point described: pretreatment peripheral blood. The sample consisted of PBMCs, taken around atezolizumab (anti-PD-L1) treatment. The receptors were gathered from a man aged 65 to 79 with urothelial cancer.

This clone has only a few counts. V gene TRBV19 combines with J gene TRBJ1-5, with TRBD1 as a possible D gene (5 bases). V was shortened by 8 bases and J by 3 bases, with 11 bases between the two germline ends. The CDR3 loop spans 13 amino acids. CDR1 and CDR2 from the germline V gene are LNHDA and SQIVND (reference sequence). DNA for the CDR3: TGTGCCAGTGGGGGGTCCAACAATCAGCCCCAGCATTTT. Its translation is CASGGSNNQPQHF.

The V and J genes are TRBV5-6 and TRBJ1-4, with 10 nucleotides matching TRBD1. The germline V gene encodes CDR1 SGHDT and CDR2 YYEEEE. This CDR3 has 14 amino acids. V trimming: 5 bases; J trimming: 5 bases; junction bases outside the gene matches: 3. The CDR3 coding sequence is TGTGCCAGCAGGACAGGGGGCGCAAATGAAAAACTGTTTTTT. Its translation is CASRTGGANEKLFF.

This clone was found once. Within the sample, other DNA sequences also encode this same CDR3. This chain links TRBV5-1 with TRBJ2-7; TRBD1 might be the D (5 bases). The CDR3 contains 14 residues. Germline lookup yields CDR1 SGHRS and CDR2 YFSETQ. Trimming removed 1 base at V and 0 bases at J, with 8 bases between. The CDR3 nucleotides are TGCGCCAGCAGCTTGCAGGGCAGCTCCTACGAGCAGTACTTC. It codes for CASSLQGSSYEQYF.

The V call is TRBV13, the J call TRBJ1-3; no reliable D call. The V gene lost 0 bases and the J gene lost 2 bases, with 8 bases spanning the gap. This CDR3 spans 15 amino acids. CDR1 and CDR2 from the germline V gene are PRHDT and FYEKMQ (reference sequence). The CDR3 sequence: CASSLGRPAGNTIYF. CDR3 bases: TGTGCCAGCAGCTTAGGCCGTCCGGCTGGAAACACCATATATTTT. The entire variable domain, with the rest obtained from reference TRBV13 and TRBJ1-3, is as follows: AAGVIQSPRHLIKEKRETATLKCYPIPRHDTVYWYQQGPGQDPQFLISFYEKMQSDKGSIPDRFSAQQFSDYHSELNMSSLELGDSALYFCASSLGRPAGNTIYFGEGSWLTVV.

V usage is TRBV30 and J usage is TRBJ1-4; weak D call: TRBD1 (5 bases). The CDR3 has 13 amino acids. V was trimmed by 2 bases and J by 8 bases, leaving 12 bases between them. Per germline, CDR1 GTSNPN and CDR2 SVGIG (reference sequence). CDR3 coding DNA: TGTGCCTGGAGTACCCCGGGGGTAGAAAAACTGTTTTTT. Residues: CAWSTPGVEKLFF.

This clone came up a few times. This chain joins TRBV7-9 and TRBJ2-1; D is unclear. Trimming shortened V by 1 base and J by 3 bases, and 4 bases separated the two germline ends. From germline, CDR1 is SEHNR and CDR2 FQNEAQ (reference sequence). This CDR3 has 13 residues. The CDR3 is CASSLDGYNEQFF. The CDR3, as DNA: TGTGCCAGCAGCTTAGACGGCTACAATGAGCAGTTCTTC.

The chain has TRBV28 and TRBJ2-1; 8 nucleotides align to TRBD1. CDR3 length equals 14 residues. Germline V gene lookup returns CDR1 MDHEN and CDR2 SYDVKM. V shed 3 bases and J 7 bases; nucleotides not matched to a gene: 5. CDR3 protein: CASSLTGEWNEQFF. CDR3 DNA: TGTGCCAGCAGTTTGACAGGGGAGTGGAATGAGCAGTTCTTC.

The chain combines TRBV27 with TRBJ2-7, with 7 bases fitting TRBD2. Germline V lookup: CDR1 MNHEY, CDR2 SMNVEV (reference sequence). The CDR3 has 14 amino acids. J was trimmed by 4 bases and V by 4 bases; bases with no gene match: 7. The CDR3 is CASSSGRESYEQYF. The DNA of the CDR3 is TGTGCCAGCAGTTCGGGGCGGGAGTCTTACGAGCAGTACTTC.

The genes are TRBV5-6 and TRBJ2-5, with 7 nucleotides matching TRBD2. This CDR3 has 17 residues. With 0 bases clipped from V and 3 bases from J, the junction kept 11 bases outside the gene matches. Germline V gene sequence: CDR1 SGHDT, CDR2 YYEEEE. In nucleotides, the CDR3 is TGTGCCAGCAGCTTGGCCTCAGGTGCTAGCGGAGAAGAGACCCAGTACTTC. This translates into CASSLASGASGEETQYF.

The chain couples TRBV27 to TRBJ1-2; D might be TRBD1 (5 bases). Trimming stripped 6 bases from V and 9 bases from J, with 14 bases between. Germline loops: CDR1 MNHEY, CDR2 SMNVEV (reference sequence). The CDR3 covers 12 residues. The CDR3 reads CASREGRGRYTF. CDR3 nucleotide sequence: TGTGCCAGCAGGGAGGGTAGGGGTCGCTACACCTTC.

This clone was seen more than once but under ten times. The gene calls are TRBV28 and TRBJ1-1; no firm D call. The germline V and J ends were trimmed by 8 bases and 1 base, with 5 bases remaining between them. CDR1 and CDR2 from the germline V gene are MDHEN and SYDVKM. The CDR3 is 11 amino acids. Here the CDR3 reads CASRGNTEAFF. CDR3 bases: TGTGCCAGCCGCGGGAACACTGAAGCTTTCTTT.

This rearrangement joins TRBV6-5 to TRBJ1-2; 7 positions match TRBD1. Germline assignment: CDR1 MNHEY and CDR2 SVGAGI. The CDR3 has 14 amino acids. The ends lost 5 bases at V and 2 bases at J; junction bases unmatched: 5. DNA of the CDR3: TGTGCCAGCAGTGAAAACAGGGGAAACTATGGCTACACCTTC. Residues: CASSENRGNYGYTF.

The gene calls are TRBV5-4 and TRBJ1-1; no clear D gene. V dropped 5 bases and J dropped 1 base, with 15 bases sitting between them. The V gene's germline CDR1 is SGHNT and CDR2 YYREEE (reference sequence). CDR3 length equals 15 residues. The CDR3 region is CASSEPKAGNTEAFF. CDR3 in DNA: TGTGCCAGCAGTGAACCCAAGGCGGGGAACACTGAAGCTTTCTTT.

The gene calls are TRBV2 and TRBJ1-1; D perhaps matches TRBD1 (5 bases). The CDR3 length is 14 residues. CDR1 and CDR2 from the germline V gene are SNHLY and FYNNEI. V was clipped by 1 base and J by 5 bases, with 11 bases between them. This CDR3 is CASSEGGVGTEAFF. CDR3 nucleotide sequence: TGTGCCAGCAGTGAAGGGGGGGTAGGAACTGAAGCTTTCTTT.

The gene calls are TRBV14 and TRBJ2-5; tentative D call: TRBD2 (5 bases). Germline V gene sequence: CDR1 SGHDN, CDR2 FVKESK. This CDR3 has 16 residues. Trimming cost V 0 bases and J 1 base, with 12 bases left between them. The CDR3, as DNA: TGTGCCAGCAGCCAAGATACCAGCGGTATCCAAGAGACCCAGTACTTC. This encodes CASSQDTSGIQETQYF.

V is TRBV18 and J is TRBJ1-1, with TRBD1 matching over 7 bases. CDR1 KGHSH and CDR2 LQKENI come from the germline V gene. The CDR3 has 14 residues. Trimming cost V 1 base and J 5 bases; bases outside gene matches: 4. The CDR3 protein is CASSPLAGGTEAFF. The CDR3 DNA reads TGTGCCAGCTCACCACTGGCAGGGGGGACTGAAGCTTTCTTT.

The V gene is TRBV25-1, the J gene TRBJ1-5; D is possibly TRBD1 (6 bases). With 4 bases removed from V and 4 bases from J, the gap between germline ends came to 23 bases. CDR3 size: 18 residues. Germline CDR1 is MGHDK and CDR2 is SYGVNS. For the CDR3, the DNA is TGTGCCAGCAGTGGGGGGGGCTGGGGGGGAGGGAGGAATCAGCCCCAGCATTTT. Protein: CASSGGGWGGGRNQPQHF.

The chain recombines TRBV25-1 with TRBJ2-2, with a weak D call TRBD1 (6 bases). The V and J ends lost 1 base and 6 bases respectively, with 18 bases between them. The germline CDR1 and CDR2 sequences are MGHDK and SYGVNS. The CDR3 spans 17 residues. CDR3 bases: TGTGCCAGCAGTGAATTGGGTAGGGGGAGAGGTGCCGGGGAGCTGTTTTTT. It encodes CASSELGRGRGAGELFF.

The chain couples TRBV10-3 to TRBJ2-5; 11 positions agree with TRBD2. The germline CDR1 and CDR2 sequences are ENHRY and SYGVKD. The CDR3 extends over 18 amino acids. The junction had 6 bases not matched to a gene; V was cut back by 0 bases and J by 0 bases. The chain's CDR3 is CAISESFSGRAYQETQYF. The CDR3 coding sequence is TGTGCCATCAGTGAGTCGTTTAGCGGGAGGGCGTACCAAGAGACCCAGTACTTC.

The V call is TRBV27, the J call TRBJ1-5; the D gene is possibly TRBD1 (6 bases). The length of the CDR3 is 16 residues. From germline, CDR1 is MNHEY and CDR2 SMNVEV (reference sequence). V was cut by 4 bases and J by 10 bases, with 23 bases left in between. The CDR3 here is CASSSMTGWTSSPQHF. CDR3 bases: TGTGCCAGCAGTTCAATGACAGGATGGACATCTTCTCCCCAGCATTTT.

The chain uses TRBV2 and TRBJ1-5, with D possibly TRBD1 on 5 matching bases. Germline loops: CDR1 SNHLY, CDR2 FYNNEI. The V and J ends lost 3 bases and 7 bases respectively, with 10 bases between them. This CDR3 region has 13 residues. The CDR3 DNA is TGTGCCAGCAGTGAGGGGCCGGCCCAGCCCCAGCATTTT. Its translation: CASSEGPAQPQHF.

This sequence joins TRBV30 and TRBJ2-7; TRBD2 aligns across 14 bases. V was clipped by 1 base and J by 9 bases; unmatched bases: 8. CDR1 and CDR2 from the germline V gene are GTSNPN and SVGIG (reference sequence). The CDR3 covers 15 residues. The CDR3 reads CAWSAGTSGSRGQYF. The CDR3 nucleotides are TGTGCCTGGAGTGCGGGGACTAGCGGGAGTCGCGGGCAGTACTTC.

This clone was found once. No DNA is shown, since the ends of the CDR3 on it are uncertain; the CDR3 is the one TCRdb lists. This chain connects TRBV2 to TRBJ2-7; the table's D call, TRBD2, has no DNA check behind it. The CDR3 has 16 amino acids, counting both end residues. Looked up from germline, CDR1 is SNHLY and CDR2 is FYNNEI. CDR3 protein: CASSTSGGIRPNEQYF.

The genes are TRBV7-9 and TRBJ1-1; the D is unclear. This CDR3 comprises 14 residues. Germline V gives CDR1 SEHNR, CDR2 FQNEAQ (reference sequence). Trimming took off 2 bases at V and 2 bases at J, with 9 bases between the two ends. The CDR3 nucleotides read TGTGCCAGCAGCTTATCGGGTCCCAACACTGAAGCTTTCTTT. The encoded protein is CASSLSGPNTEAFF.

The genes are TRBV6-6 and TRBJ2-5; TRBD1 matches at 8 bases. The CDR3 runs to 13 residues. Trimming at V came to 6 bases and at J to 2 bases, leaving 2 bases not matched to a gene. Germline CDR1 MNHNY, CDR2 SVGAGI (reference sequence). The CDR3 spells CASSYRGQETQYF. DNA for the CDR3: TGTGCCAGCAGCTACAGGGGGCAAGAGACCCAGTACTTC.

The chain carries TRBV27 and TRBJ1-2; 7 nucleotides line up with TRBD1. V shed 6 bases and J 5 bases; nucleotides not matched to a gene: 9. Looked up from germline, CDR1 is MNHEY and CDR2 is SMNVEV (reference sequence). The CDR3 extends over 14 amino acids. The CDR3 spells CASSRTTGFYGYTF. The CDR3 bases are TGTGCCAGCAGCCGTACGACAGGGTTTTATGGCTACACCTTC.

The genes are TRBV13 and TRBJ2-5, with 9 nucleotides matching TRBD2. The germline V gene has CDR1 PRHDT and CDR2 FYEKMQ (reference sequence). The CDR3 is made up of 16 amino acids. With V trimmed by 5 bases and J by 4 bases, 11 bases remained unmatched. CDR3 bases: TGTGCCAGCAGCCGCAGCAGGGCGGGAGGGCGAGAGACCCAGTACTTC. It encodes CASSRSRAGGRETQYF.

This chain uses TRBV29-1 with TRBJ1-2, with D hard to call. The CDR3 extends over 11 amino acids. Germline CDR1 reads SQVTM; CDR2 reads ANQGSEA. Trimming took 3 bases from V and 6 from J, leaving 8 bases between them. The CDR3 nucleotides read TGCAGCGTTGACGGGGTTGATGGCTACACCTTC. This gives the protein CSVDGVDGYTF.

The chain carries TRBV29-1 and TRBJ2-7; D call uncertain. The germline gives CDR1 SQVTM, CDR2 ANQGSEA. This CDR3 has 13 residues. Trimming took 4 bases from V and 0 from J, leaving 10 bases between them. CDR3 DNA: TGCAGCGTTGTACCGGAGAGCTCCTACGAGCAGTACTTC. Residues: CSVVPESSYEQYF.

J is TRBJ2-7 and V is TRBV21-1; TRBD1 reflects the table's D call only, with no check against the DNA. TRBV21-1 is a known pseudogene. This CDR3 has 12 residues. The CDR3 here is CASSKAGAEQYF. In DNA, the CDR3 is TGTGCCAGCAGCAAAGCAGGGGCCGAGCAGTACTTC.

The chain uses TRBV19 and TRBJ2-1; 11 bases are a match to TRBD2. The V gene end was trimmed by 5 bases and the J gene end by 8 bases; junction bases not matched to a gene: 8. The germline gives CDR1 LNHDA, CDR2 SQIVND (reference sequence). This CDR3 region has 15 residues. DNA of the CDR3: TGTGCCAGTAGTCCAACTAGCGGGAGCTGGGATGAGCAGTTCTTC. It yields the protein CASSPTSGSWDEQFF.